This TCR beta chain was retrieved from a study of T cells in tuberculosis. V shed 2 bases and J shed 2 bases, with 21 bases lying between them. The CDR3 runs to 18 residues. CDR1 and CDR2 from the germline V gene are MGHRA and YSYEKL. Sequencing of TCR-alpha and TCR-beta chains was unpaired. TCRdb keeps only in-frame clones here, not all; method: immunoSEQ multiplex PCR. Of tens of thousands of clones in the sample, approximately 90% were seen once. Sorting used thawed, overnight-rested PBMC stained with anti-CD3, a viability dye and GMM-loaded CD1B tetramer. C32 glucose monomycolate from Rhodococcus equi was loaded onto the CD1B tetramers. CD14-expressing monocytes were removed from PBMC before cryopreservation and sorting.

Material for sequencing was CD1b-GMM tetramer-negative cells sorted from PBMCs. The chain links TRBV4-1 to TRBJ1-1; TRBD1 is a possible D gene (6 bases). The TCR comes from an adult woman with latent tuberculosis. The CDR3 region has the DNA TGCGCCAGCAGCCAATATTGGGGGCAGCCCAACCTTAACACTGAAGCTTTCTTT. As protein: CASSQYWGQPNLNTEAFF.